This T cell receptor (beta chain) was profiled in a study of cytomegalovirus exposure and HLA in healthy donors. The PCR had 60 Vbeta and 13 Jbeta primers. The protocol was immunoSEQ multiplex PCR, while the TCRdb copy is restricted to in-frame clones and leaves out a portion. The sample features 100,000 to 150,000 clones, with less than 3.5% in its top ten. Overall study results and limits: Investigators reported 150 to 200 TCR beta chains as tied to cytomegalovirus. Analysis performed later showed TCR beta chains linked to HLA being more clonally expanded than equally common others. The authors excluded some V segments, including TRBV6-2 and TRBV6-3, as indistinguishable.

On this clone itself: Antigen specificity is unknown.

The V end was cut by 1 base, the J end by 6 bases, with 7 bases between. Germline V gives CDR1 GTSNPN, CDR2 SVGIG (reference sequence). This CDR3 comprises 13 residues. This TCR came from a man aged 25 to 40 in good health and CMV-seronegative. The chain recombines TRBV30 with TRBJ1-6, with D uncertain. Sequenced: PBMCs. Here the CDR3 DNA reads TGTGCCTGGAGTGACTCTGCTAATTCACCCCTCCACTTT. This translates into CAWSDSANSPLHF.